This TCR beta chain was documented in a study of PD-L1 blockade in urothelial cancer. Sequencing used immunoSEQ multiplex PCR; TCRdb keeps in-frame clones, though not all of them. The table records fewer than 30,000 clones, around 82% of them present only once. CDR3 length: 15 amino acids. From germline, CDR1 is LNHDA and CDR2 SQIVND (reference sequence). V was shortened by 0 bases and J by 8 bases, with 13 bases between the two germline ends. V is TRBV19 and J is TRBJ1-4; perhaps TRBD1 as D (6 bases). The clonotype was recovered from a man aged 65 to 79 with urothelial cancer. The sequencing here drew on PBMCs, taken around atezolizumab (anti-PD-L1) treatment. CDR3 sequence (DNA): TGTGCCAGTAGTATAGACCCCAGGGGACAAGAAAAACTGTTTTTT. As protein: CASSIDPRGQEKLFF.